The 24 T cell receptor beta chains listed next were all sequenced from one sample in a study of blood T cell repertoires in COVID-19. Libraries were prepared by immunoSEQ multiplex PCR; TCRdb keeps only in-frame clonotypes and omits some of them. The sample records around 330,000 clones, around 90% being singletons. The material sequenced was PBMCs or T cells enriched from blood (not recorded which). These receptors originate from a man aged 55 to 70 who had recovered from COVID-19.

The chain combines TRBV3-1 (or the pseudogene TRBV3-2) with TRBJ2-1; 8 nucleotides align to TRBD1. There are 13 residues in the CDR3. J was trimmed by 8 bases and V by 4 bases; bases with no gene match: 4. Per germline, CDR1 LGHDT and CDR2 YNNKEL (reference sequence). This chain's CDR3 is CASSRTTGDEQFF. The CDR3 DNA is TGTGCCAGCAGCCGGACGACAGGGGATGAGCAGTTCTTC.

This clone has a handful of counts. The chain has TRBV2 and TRBJ1-5, with D perhaps TRBD1 (5 bases). The V end lost 4 bases, the J end lost 5 bases, and 9 bases lay between the germline ends. This CDR3 is built from 13 residues. Germline assignment: CDR1 SNHLY and CDR2 FYNNEI. The CDR3 loop is CASSGGDHQPQHF. For the CDR3, the DNA is TGTGCCAGCAGTGGGGGGGACCATCAGCCCCAGCATTTT. Full variable domain (remainder filled in from reference TRBV2 and TRBJ1-5): EPEVTQTPSHQVTQMGQEVILRCVPISNHLYFYWYRQILGQKVEFLVSFYNNEISEKSEIFDDQFSVERPDGSNFTLKIRSTKLEDSAMYFCASSGGDHQPQHFGDGTRLSIL.

A single count supports this clone. This chain connects TRBV9 to TRBJ1-4; perhaps TRBD1 as D (5 bases). Germline CDR1 reads SGDLS; CDR2 reads YYNGEE. V was cut by 5 bases and J by 1 base, with 15 bases left in between. The CDR3 runs 16 residues. As DNA, the CDR3 is TGTGCCAGCAGTCCCCTCAAGCAGGGAACTAATGAAAAACTGTTTTTT. Translated, it gives CASSPLKQGTNEKLFF.

The chain is built from TRBV11-3 and TRBJ2-3, with a tentative D call TRBD2 (5 bases). Germline values: CDR1 SGHNT, CDR2 YENEEA. Trimming pared 5 bases from V and 2 bases from J, leaving 14 bases between. The CDR3 is made up of 15 amino acids. CDR3 in DNA: TGTGCCAGCAGCCCCGGGATACTACACACAGATACGCAGTATTTT. This sequence encodes CASSPGILHTDTQYF.

The chain uses TRBV3-1 (or the pseudogene TRBV3-2) and TRBJ1-4, with TRBD1 matching over 7 bases. Germline CDR1 and CDR2: LGHDT and YNNKEL (reference sequence). Trimming removed 4 bases from V and 7 bases from J; junction bases left unmatched: 6. CDR3 length: 14 residues. In nucleotides, the CDR3 is TGTGCCAGCAGCCTCTTCGGACAGGCTGAAAAACTGTTTTTT. Translated: CASSLFGQAEKLFF.

This chain joins TRBV4-1 and TRBJ1-3, with D unresolved. V dropped 5 bases and J dropped 2 bases, with 16 bases sitting between them. The CDR3 has 16 amino acids. Germline assignment: CDR1 MGHRA and CDR2 YSYEKL. The CDR3 sequence is CASSWIPTRTGNTIYF. As DNA, the CDR3 is TGCGCCAGCAGCTGGATCCCCACCAGGACTGGAAACACCATATATTTT.

The rearrangement links TRBV5-1 to TRBJ2-1; 10 nucleotides line up with TRBD2. J was trimmed by 8 bases and V by 0 bases; bases with no gene match: 5. Germline V gene data show CDR1 as SGHRS and CDR2 as YFSETQ. This CDR3 contains 15 residues. The DNA for the CDR3 is TGCGCCAGCAGCTTGGCTAGCGGGAGTATGGATGAGCAGTTCTTC. This codes for CASSLASGSMDEQFF. Using reference TRBV5-1 and TRBJ2-1 for the parts outside the CDR3, the full variable domain is KAGVTQTPRYLIKTRGQQVTLSCSPISGHRSVSWYQQTPGQGLQFLFEYFSETQRNKGNFPGRFSGRQFSNSRSEMNVSTLELGDSALYLCASSLASGSMDEQFFGPGTRLTVL.

This chain links TRBV25-1 with TRBJ2-1; 10 bases are a match to TRBD1. CDR1 is MGHDK, CDR2 SYGVNS, per germline. With 2 bases clipped from V and 3 bases from J, the junction kept 1 base outside the gene matches. CDR3 length: 15 residues. The CDR3 DNA follows: TGTGCCAGCAGTGAAGACAGGGGGCGCTACAATGAGCAGTTCTTC. It translates to CASSEDRGRYNEQFF.

Regarding this clone: This same CDR3 is encoded by further DNA sequences in the sample. The chain has TRBV24-1 and TRBJ2-1; TRBD1 agrees at 7 bases. The germline CDR1 and CDR2 sequences are KGHDR and SFDVKD. The V gene end was trimmed by 7 bases and the J gene end by 1 base; junction bases not matched to a gene: 3. This CDR3 region has 14 residues. The CDR3 DNA sequence: TGTGCCACCAGCAGGACAGGTTCCTACAATGAGCAGTTCTTC. The encoded protein is CATSRTGSYNEQFF.

Written as DNA, the CDR3 is TGTGCCACCAGCACGCGGACAGGGAGCTCCTACGAGCAGTACTTC. This translates into CATSTRTGSSYEQYF. This chain uses TRBV15 with TRBJ2-7; 8 bases are a match to TRBD1. There are 15 residues in the CDR3. The V gene's germline CDR1 is LNHNV and CDR2 YYDKDF (reference sequence). V lost 4 bases and J lost 0; bases outside the gene matches: 5.

This clone showed up just a few times. This chain joins TRBV9 and TRBJ2-3, with D perhaps matching TRBD1 (5 bases). The V end lost 0 bases, the J end lost 3 bases, and 20 bases lay between the germline ends. Per germline, CDR1 SGDLS and CDR2 YYNGEE. This CDR3 is built from 18 residues. The CDR3 region is CASSVDPLVGAGTDTQYF. The CDR3 DNA reads as TGTGCCAGCAGCGTAGACCCCCTTGTAGGGGCAGGGACAGATACGCAGTATTTT.

The chain has TRBV7-3 and TRBJ2-3, with 10 positions matching TRBD2. V lost 4 bases, J lost 4 bases, and 5 bases stayed unmatched. The CDR3 extends over 15 amino acids. Germline lookup yields CDR1 SGHTA and CDR2 FQGTGA. The CDR3 DNA reads as TGTGCCAGCAGCTCTAGCGGGAGCTTATCAGATACGCAGTATTTT. It codes for CASSSSGSLSDTQYF.

The V and J genes are TRBV5-1 and TRBJ2-1; 12 bases match TRBD2. This CDR3 spans 16 amino acids. V lost 4 bases, J lost 1 base, and 3 bases stayed unmatched. Per the germline V gene, CDR1 is SGHRS and CDR2 is YFSETQ. The CDR3 here is CASSPTSGRSYNEQFF. The DNA for the CDR3 is TGCGCCAGCAGCCCGACTAGCGGGAGATCCTACAATGAGCAGTTCTTC.

The chain recombines TRBV14 with TRBJ2-7, with D perhaps matching TRBD2 (6 bases). Trimming pared 2 bases from V and 3 bases from J, leaving 14 bases between. CDR1 and CDR2 (germline): SGHDN, FVKESK. The CDR3 contains 15 residues. DNA for the CDR3: TGTGCCAGCAGCCAAAGAAAGTGGCGGGACTACGAGCAGTACTTC. Translating it yields CASSQRKWRDYEQYF.

The rearrangement uses TRBV5-4 and TRBJ1-1; perhaps TRBD1 as D (5 bases). The CDR3 runs to 17 residues. The V gene's germline CDR1 is SGHNT and CDR2 YYREEE (reference sequence). Deletions cut 4 bases from V and 2 bases from J, with 21 bases between. The DNA for the CDR3 is TGTGCCAGCAGCCGGGGGACCGACCGCTTTCTCAACACTGAAGCTTTCTTT. The encoded protein is CASSRGTDRFLNTEAFF.

This chain joins TRBV28 and TRBJ2-7; 7 bases align to TRBD1. V shed 9 bases and J 2 bases; nucleotides not matched to a gene: 7. Germline lookup yields CDR1 MDHEN and CDR2 SYDVKM. The CDR3 is 13 amino acids. The chain's CDR3 is CASTTGMTYEQYF. In DNA form, the CDR3 reads TGTGCCAGTACGACAGGGATGACCTACGAGCAGTACTTC.

This chain connects TRBV5-1 to TRBJ2-7; 9 nucleotides agree with TRBD2. This CDR3 has 16 residues. After removal of 0 bases from V and 4 bases from J, the junction contained 8 bases not matched to a gene. The germline gives CDR1 SGHRS, CDR2 YFSETQ. CDR3 region: CASSLGSTSGEYEQYF. The CDR3 DNA reads as TGCGCCAGCAGCTTGGGTTCGACTAGCGGAGAATACGAGCAGTACTTC. The variable domain in full, completed from reference TRBV5-1 and TRBJ2-7, reads KAGVTQTPRYLIKTRGQQVTLSCSPISGHRSVSWYQQTPGQGLQFLFEYFSETQRNKGNFPGRFSGRQFSNSRSEMNVSTLELGDSALYLCASSLGSTSGEYEQYFGPGTRLTVT.

This clone has only one observation. Other DNA sequences within the sample encode an identical CDR3. The chain carries TRBV2 and TRBJ1-5, with 10 positions matching TRBD1. CDR1 and CDR2 (germline): SNHLY, FYNNEI. The CDR3 loop spans 14 amino acids. The junction had 4 bases not matched to a gene; V was cut back by 4 bases and J by 7 bases. The CDR3 loop reads CASSGQGARQPQHF. The CDR3 DNA reads TGTGCCAGCAGTGGACAGGGGGCTCGACAGCCCCAGCATTTT. The full variable domain, in which reference TRBV2 and TRBJ1-5 provide the parts outside the CDR3, is EPEVTQTPSHQVTQMGQEVILRCVPISNHLYFYWYRQILGQKVEFLVSFYNNEISEKSEIFDDQFSVERPDGSNFTLKIRSTKLEDSAMYFCASSGQGARQPQHFGDGTRLSIL.

This chain uses TRBV27 with TRBJ1-3, with D hard to call. Germline V gene data show CDR1 as MNHEY and CDR2 as SMNVEV (reference sequence). The CDR3 consists of 15 residues. Trimming took off 5 bases at V and 0 bases at J, with 11 bases between the two ends. The DNA for the CDR3 is TGTGCCAGCAGTAACTCCGGGAACTCTGGAAACACCATATATTTT. It yields the protein CASSNSGNSGNTIYF.

V gene TRBV3-1 (or the pseudogene TRBV3-2) combines with J gene TRBJ2-1; unclear D gene. CDR1 and CDR2 (germline): LGHDT, YNNKEL (reference sequence). The CDR3 covers 16 residues. V was pared by 2 bases and J by 1 base, with 12 bases between. CDR3 DNA sequence: TGTGCCAGCAGCCAATTGGAGCGAGAATCCTACAATGAGCAGTTCTTC. It specifies CASSQLERESYNEQFF.

This clone showed up just once. The chain couples TRBV19 to TRBJ2-1, with D perhaps TRBD1 (8 bases). Between the trimmed V and J ends, which lost 6 bases and 1 base, there was a span of 13 bases. CDR1 and CDR2 (germline): LNHDA, SQIVND (reference sequence). The CDR3 is made up of 15 amino acids. The CDR3 region is CASRLQGGSYNEQFF. The DNA for the CDR3 is TGTGCCAGTAGGCTACAGGGGGGGTCCTACAATGAGCAGTTCTTC.

The chain employs TRBV19 and TRBJ2-2, with 8 nucleotides matching TRBD2. The V gene's germline CDR1 is LNHDA and CDR2 SQIVND (reference sequence). The CDR3 runs 18 residues. The V segment lost 4 bases and the J segment 4 bases; nucleotides outside the gene matches: 14. CDR3 nucleotide sequence: TGTGCCAGTAGTACCCCCAGGGCGGGAGGCATGGTCACCGGGGAGCTGTTTTTT. Amino acid sequence: CASSTPRAGGMVTGELFF.

V usage is TRBV9 and J usage is TRBJ2-1; 7 bases align to TRBD2. The germline V gene has CDR1 SGDLS and CDR2 YYNGEE. V dropped 5 bases and J dropped 3; count of bases not matched to a gene: 11. The CDR3 covers 16 residues. The CDR3 loop is CASSAVGLAVYNEQFF. CDR3 DNA sequence: TGTGCCAGCAGTGCAGTCGGCCTAGCGGTCTACAATGAGCAGTTCTTC.

The V and J genes are TRBV19 and TRBJ1-5; 9 nucleotides line up with TRBD1. Germline V CDR1 and CDR2: LNHDA, SQIVND (reference sequence). This CDR3 has 15 residues. After removal of 7 bases from V and 4 bases from J, the junction contained 8 bases not matched to a gene. This CDR3 is CASTDGTGLNQPQHF. CDR3 sequence (DNA): TGTGCCAGTACCGATGGGACAGGGTTAAATCAGCCCCAGCATTTT.